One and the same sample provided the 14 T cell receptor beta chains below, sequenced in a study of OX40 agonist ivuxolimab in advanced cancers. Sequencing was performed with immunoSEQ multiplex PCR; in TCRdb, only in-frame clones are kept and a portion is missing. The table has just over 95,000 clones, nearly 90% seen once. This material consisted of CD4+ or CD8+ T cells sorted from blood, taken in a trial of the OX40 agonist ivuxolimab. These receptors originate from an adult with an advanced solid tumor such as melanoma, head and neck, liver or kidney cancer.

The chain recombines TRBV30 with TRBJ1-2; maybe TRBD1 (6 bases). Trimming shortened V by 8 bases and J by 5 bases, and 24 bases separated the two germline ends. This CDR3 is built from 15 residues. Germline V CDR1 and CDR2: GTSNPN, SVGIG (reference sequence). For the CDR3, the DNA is TGTGCCAAGGGGGGGGTACAGGGAACGCGTTATGGCTACACCTTC. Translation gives CAKGGVQGTRYGYTF. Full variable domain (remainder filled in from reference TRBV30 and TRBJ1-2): SQTIHQWPATLVQPVGSPLSLECTVEGTSNPNLYWYRQAAGRGLQLLFYSVGIGQISSEVPQNLSASRPQDRQFILSSKKLLLSDSGFYLCAKGGVQGTRYGYTFGSGTRLTVV.

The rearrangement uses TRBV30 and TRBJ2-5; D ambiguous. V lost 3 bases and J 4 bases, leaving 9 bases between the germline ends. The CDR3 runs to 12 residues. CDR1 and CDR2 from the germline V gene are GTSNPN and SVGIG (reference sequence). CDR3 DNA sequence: TGTGCCTGGAGGAGCCCCTTAGAGACCCAGTACTTC. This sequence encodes CAWRSPLETQYF.

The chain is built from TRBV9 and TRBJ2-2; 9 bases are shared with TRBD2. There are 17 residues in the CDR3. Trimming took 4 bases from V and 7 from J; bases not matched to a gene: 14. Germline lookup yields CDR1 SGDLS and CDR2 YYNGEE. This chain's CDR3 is CASSRGERGARGGELFF. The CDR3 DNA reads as TGTGCCAGCAGCCGCGGGGAGCGGGGGGCCCGAGGCGGGGAGCTGTTTTTT.

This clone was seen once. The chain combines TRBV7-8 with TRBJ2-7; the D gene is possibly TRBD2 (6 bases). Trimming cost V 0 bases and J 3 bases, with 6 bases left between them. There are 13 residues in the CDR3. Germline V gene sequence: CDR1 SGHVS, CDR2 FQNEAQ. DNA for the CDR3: TGTGCCAGCAGCTTAGCGCGGGACTACGAGCAGTACTTC. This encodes CASSLARDYEQYF.

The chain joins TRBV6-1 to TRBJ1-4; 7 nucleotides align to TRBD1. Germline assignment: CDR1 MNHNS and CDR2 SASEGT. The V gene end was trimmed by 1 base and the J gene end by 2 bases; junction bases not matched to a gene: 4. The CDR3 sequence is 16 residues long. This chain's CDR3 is CASSEELTGTNEKLFF. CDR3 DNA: TGTGCCAGCAGTGAAGAATTGACAGGGACTAATGAAAAACTGTTTTTT.

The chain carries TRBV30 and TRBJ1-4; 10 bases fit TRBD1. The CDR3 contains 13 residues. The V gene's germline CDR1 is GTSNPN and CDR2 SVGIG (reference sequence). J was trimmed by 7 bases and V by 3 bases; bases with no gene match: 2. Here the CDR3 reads CAWSRQGAEKLFF. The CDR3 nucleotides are TGTGCCTGGAGCCGACAGGGGGCTGAAAAACTGTTTTTT.

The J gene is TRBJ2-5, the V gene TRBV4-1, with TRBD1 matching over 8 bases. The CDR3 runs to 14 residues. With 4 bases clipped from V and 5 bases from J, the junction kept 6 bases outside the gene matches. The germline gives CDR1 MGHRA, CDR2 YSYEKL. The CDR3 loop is CASSPGQGTETQYF. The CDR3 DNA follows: TGCGCCAGCAGCCCCGGACAGGGAACGGAGACCCAGTACTTC.

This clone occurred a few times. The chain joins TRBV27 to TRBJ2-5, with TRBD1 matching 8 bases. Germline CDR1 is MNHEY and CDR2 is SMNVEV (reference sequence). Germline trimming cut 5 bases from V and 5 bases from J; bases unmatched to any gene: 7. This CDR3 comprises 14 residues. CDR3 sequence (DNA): TGTGCCAGCAGTGACAGGGGTTTTCAGGAGACCCAGTACTTC. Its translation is CASSDRGFQETQYF.

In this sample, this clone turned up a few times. The CDR3 bases are TGTGCCAGCTCACTGGACAGGGACCTCTATGGCTACACCTTC. As protein: CASSLDRDLYGYTF. The rearrangement uses TRBV18 and TRBJ1-2, with 8 bases identical to TRBD1. The germline gives CDR1 KGHSH, CDR2 LQKENI. V lost 4 bases, J lost 4 bases, and 5 bases stayed unmatched. CDR3 length: 14 residues.

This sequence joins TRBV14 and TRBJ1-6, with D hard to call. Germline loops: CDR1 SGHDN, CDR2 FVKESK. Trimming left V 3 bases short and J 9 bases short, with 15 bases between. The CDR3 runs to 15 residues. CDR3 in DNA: TGTGCCAGCAGCCAGCTCACGGGGTTGAGTTCACCCCTCCACTTT. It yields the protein CASSQLTGLSSPLHF.

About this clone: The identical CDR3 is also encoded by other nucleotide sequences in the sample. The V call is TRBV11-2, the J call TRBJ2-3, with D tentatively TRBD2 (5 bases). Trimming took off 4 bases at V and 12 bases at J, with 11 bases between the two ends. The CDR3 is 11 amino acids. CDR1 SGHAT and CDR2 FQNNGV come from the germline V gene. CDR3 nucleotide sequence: TGTGCCAGCAGCTCGACTACTACTCAGTATTTT. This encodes CASSSTTTQYF. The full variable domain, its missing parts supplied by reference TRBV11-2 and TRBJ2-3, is EAGVAQSPRYKIIEKRQSVAFWCNPISGHATLYWYQQILGQGPKLLIQFQNNGVVDDSQLPKDRFSAERLKGVDSTLKIQPAKLEDSAVYLCASSSTTTQYFGPGTRLTVL.

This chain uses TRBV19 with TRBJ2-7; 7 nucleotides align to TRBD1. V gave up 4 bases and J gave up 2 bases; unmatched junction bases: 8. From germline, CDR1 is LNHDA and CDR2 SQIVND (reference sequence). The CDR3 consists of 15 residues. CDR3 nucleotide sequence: TGTGCCAGTAGTAATCAGGGGGACAGTACCTACGAGCAGTACTTC. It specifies CASSNQGDSTYEQYF.

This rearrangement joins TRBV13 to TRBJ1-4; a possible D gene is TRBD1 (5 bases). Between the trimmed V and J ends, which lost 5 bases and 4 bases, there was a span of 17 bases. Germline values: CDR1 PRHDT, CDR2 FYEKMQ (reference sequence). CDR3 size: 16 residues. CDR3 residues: CASSRRGTGDNEKLFF. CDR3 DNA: TGTGCCAGCAGCCGGAGAGGGACGGGGGATAATGAAAAACTGTTTTTT.

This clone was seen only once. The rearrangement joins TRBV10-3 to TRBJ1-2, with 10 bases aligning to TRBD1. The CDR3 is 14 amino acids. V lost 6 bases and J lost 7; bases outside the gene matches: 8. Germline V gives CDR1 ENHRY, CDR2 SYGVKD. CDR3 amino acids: CAIRGDRGFSGYTF. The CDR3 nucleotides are TGTGCCATCAGGGGGGACAGGGGTTTCTCTGGCTACACCTTC.